Sequencing of this T cell receptor beta chain was carried out in a study of blood T cell repertoires in COVID-19. Overall study: Samples representing acute and convalescent COVID-19 were sourced from the United States, Italy and Spain. T cells, B-cell-depleted T cells, or PBMCs provided the cDNA or gDNA that served as material.

The authors' processing: Amplification of reference gene primers provided the estimated nucleated cell counts. Some clones are missing from TCRdb's copy, which holds only in-frame ones; the method was immunoSEQ multiplex PCR. V and J calls and clone size follow that table, whereas D and trimming were derived from the DNA. Here the sample spans around 150,000 clones, 77% being singletons. Germline CDR1 SGHAT, CDR2 FQNNGV. CDR3 length: 17 amino acids. V was clipped by 0 bases and J by 0 bases, with 15 bases between them. The chain employs TRBV11-2 and TRBJ2-7; D perhaps matches TRBD2 (6 bases). Material: peripheral blood. This clonotype was sampled from a woman aged 45-65 years with active or convalescent COVID-19. DNA for the CDR3: TGTGCCAGCAGCTTAGATCGGGTCTGGGAGGCCTCCTACGAGCAGTACTTC. The encoded protein is CASSLDRVWEASYEQYF.